Below are 19 T cell receptor beta chains sequenced from a single sample in a study of beta chain features in type 1 diabetes (dated by TCRdb to 2016 to 2019). Receptor amplification or capture employed the immunoSEQ multiplex PCR assay. The entire amount of isolated RNA was reverse transcribed using the High Capacity cDNA Reverse Transcription Kit, so the sequenced TCRB transcripts were expressed ones. TCRdb provides this immuneACCESS table in a form limited to in-frame rearrangements. Some clones are lacking; in checked studies, under half of them reflect an unresolved V gene, and why the rest are absent is not known. Within this sample are under 400,000 clones, with around 15% of them counted one time only. The biggest ten clones account for more than 6.5% of the sample. Sequenced: central memory CD4+ T cells from blood. These receptors were obtained from a young man in good health.

The chain joins TRBV18 to TRBJ2-2; D might be TRBD2 (6 bases). The V gene's germline CDR1 is KGHSH and CDR2 LQKENI. V lost 0 bases to trimming and J lost 5 bases, with 13 bases between them. The CDR3 has 16 residues. The CDR3 sequence: CASSPPNGRGTGELFF. The CDR3 DNA reads TGTGCCAGCTCACCACCGAACGGGAGAGGTACCGGGGAGCTGTTTTTT.

Ten or more counts support this clone. The chain couples TRBV10-3 to TRBJ2-5; D remains ambiguous. Germline V gene data show CDR1 as ENHRY and CDR2 as SYGVKD. This CDR3 is 13 amino acids long. The V end lost 2 bases, the J end lost 5 bases, and 9 bases lay between the germline ends. The CDR3 sequence: CAISEPGRETQYF. The CDR3 bases are TGTGCCATCAGTGAGCCTGGCCGGGAGACCCAGTACTTC.

The chain is built from TRBV4-3 and TRBJ1-1; 9 bases line up with TRBD1. This CDR3 comprises 15 residues. V lost 4 bases to trimming and J lost 1 base; unmatched junction nucleotides: 4. Germline-derived CDR1 and CDR2 are LGHNA and YSLEER. In nucleotides, the CDR3 is TGCGCCAGCAGCCCGCGACAGGGGGAGAACACTGAAGCTTTCTTT. Translated, it gives CASSPRQGENTEAFF.

This clone was detected only a few times. This chain connects TRBV5-4 to TRBJ2-5; unclear D gene. The V and J ends lost 2 bases and 9 bases respectively, with 17 bases between them. Germline-derived CDR1 and CDR2 are SGHNT and YYREEE (reference sequence). The CDR3 runs to 14 residues. The CDR3 protein is CASSFVSNDPSQYF. CDR3 sequence (DNA): TGTGCCAGCAGCTTTGTGTCGAACGATCCTTCCCAGTACTTC.

This clone has a handful of counts. The chain carries TRBV25-1 and TRBJ1-1; no clear D. The CDR3 covers 15 residues. V lost 0 bases and J 1 base, leaving 9 bases between the germline ends. CDR1 and CDR2 (germline): MGHDK, SYGVNS. CDR3 amino acids: CASSEYGRGNTEAFF. The CDR3 DNA reads as TGTGCCAGCAGTGAATATGGACGGGGGAACACTGAAGCTTTCTTT.

This clone was observed a handful of times. This chain uses TRBV9 with TRBJ2-5; no definite D call. The J call may be incorrect, as the DNA end agrees better with TRBJ2-7. Germline lookup yields CDR1 SGDLS and CDR2 YYNGEE. The CDR3 extends over 12 amino acids. CDR3 bases: TGTGCCAGCAGCCAGTCGGTTTACGAGCAGTACTTC. Translation: CASSQSVYEQYF.

V usage is TRBV5-6 and J usage is TRBJ2-5; D remains ambiguous. Germline V gives CDR1 SGHDT, CDR2 YYEEEE. The CDR3 spans 12 residues. V lost 1 base and J 6 bases, leaving 7 bases between the germline ends. CDR3 sequence: CASSLTEQTQYF. CDR3 DNA: TGTGCCAGCAGCTTGACAGAGCAGACCCAGTACTTC. The entire variable domain, with the rest obtained from reference TRBV5-6 and TRBJ2-5, is as follows: DAGVTQSPTHLIKTRGQQVTLRCSPKSGHDTVSWYQQALGQGPQFIFQYYEEEERQRGNFPDRFSGHQFPNYSSELNVNALLLGDSALYLCASSLTEQTQYFGPGTRLLVL.

This clone was seen once. One end of the junction fails to match germline, which may point to a read error. The chain joins TRBV5-4 to TRBJ2-1, with 7 nucleotides matching TRBD1. Germline V CDR1 and CDR2: SGHNT, YYREEE (reference sequence). This CDR3 has 15 residues. Written as DNA, the CDR3 is TGCGCCAGCAGCGGATCCGGGACAGCCTACAATGAGCAGTTCTTC. As protein: CASSGSGTAYNEQFF.

This clone was picked up a small number of times. This sequence joins TRBV13 and TRBJ1-3; 7 bases map to TRBD1. CDR1 PRHDT and CDR2 FYEKMQ come from the germline V gene (reference sequence). The junction had 9 bases not matched to a gene; V was cut back by 5 bases and J by 8 bases. This CDR3 spans 14 amino acids. The CDR3 is CASSPTGRVHTIYF. In DNA, the CDR3 is TGTGCCAGCAGCCCGACAGGGAGGGTTCACACCATATATTTT.

The V call is TRBV7-2, the J call TRBJ2-3, with D maybe TRBD2 (6 bases). Trimming removed 6 bases from V and 0 bases from J, with 10 bases in between. The CDR3 is made up of 14 amino acids. Per the germline V gene, CDR1 is SGHTA and CDR2 is FQGNSA. Here the CDR3 DNA reads TGTGCCAGCAGTCAGGACTACAGCACAGATACGCAGTATTTT. This codes for CASSQDYSTDTQYF.

The sample holds many counts of this clone. This chain joins TRBV6-5 and TRBJ2-1, with 7 bases lining up with TRBD2. This CDR3 is built from 16 residues. Germline loops: CDR1 MNHEY, CDR2 SVGAGI. V was pared by 0 bases and J by 7 bases, with 9 bases of the junction left unmatched. The CDR3 nucleotides are TGTGCCAGCAGTTACTCGATAATAGCGGGTGGGAATGAGCAGTTCTTC. It codes for CASSYSIIAGGNEQFF.

The J gene is TRBJ2-5, the V gene TRBV6-1; D call uncertain. CDR1 and CDR2 (germline): MNHNS, SASEGT. The CDR3 spans 13 residues. V shed 3 bases and J shed 4 bases, with 9 bases lying between them. The CDR3, as DNA: TGTGCCAGCAGTGATAGAAGTGGAGAGACCCAGTACTTC. Amino acid sequence: CASSDRSGETQYF.

The CDR3 sequence is CASRKTGPNEKLFF. CDR3 bases: TGTGCCAGCAGAAAGACAGGGCCGAATGAAAAACTGTTTTTT. The chain uses TRBV28 and TRBJ1-4, with 7 bases matching TRBD1. Trimming took 6 bases from V and 5 from J; bases not matched to a gene: 6. The CDR3 has 14 residues. Per the germline V gene, CDR1 is MDHEN and CDR2 is SYDVKM. The full variable domain, completed using reference TRBV28 and TRBJ1-4, is DVKVTQSSRYLVKRTGEKVFLECVQDMDHENMFWYRQDPGLGLRLIYFSYDVKMKEKGDIPEGYSVSREKKERFSLILESASTNQTSMYLCASRKTGPNEKLFFGSGTQLSVL.

The rearrangement joins TRBV5-6 to TRBJ2-3; 8 nucleotides agree with TRBD1. The junction had 1 base not matched to a gene; V was cut back by 0 bases and J by 1 base. CDR1 SGHDT and CDR2 YYEEEE come from the germline V gene. CDR3 length: 15 residues. The CDR3 region has the DNA TGTGCCAGCAGCTTGGTGACAGGGGGCACAGATACGCAGTATTTT. The encoded protein is CASSLVTGGTDTQYF. The variable domain in full, completed from reference TRBV5-6 and TRBJ2-3, reads DAGVTQSPTHLIKTRGQQVTLRCSPKSGHDTVSWYQQALGQGPQFIFQYYEEEERQRGNFPDRFSGHQFPNYSSELNVNALLLGDSALYLCASSLVTGGTDTQYFGPGTRLTVL.

This clone was detected a few times. The rearrangement uses TRBV11-2 and TRBJ1-1; D perhaps matches TRBD1 (6 bases). The CDR3 runs 19 residues. V was shortened by 4 bases and J by 5 bases, with 29 bases between the two germline ends. CDR1 and CDR2 (germline): SGHAT, FQNNGV. CDR3 loop: CASSYPSPLQGQSRTEAFF. In nucleotides, the CDR3 is TGTGCCAGCAGCTATCCGAGTCCCCTACAGGGTCAATCGCGGACTGAAGCTTTCTTT.

This clone occurred many times. This chain uses TRBV21-1 with TRBJ1-1; the table's D call, TRBD1, has no DNA check behind it. TRBV21-1 is termed a pseudogene. The CDR3 spans 14 residues. The DNA of the CDR3 is TGTGCCAGCAGCATCCGACAAGTTGTGTCTGAAGCTTTCTTT. Its translation: CASSIRQVVSEAFF.

This clone occurred a few times. DNA of the CDR3: TGTGCCAGCAGCTCAAGAAAATTGGAGGGGGCTGAAGCTTTCTTT. Protein product: CASSSRKLEGAEAFF. The J gene is TRBJ1-1, the V gene TRBV7-2, with TRBD1 as a possible D gene (6 bases). Germline V gene lookup returns CDR1 SGHTA and CDR2 FQGNSA. The CDR3 extends over 15 amino acids. The V end lost 4 bases, the J end lost 6 bases, and 18 bases lay between the germline ends.

For this clone: The same CDR3 arises from other DNA sequences in this sample as well. The chain combines TRBV2 with TRBJ2-5; TRBD2 agrees at 7 bases. CDR3 length: 13 residues. V trimming: 1 base; J trimming: 4 bases; junction bases outside the gene matches: 0. Germline CDR1 and CDR2: SNHLY and FYNNEI. The CDR3 DNA is TGTGCCAGCAGTGAAGGCGGGAGAGAGACCCAGTACTTC. Residues: CASSEGGRETQYF.

This clone was found a few times. This chain connects TRBV4-3 to TRBJ1-5, with a tentative D call TRBD1 (5 bases). The CDR3 spans 15 residues. Germline values: CDR1 LGHNA, CDR2 YSLEER. V lost 0 bases to trimming and J lost 5 bases, with 11 bases between them. The CDR3 sequence: CASSQDVMGDQPQHF. The CDR3, as DNA: TGCGCCAGCAGCCAAGATGTGATGGGGGATCAGCCCCAGCATTTT.